Following are 19 T cell receptor beta chains from one sample sequenced in a study of blood T cell repertoires in COVID-19. Sequencing used immunoSEQ multiplex PCR; TCRdb keeps in-frame clones, though not all of them. The sample comprises about 120,000 clones, 65% to 80% of which are singletons, and roughly 6% rests with the top ten. Material: peripheral blood. The receptors come from a man aged 65 to 85 with acute or convalescent COVID-19.

The rearrangement links TRBV18 to TRBJ2-3, with 11 nucleotides matching TRBD1. V was pared by 3 bases and J by 2 bases, with 4 bases of the junction left unmatched. Germline V gene lookup returns CDR1 KGHSH and CDR2 LQKENI. The CDR3 is 16 residues long. The CDR3 reads CASSPTGQGVTDTQYF. DNA of the CDR3: TGTGCCAGCTCACCCACGGGACAGGGGGTCACAGATACGCAGTATTTT.

The V call is TRBV5-1, the J call TRBJ2-7; the D is unclear. V was trimmed by 0 bases and J by 0 bases, leaving 7 bases between them. CDR3 size: 14 residues. CDR1 is SGHRS and CDR2 is YFSETQ in the germline V gene. The CDR3 sequence: CASSLDGYSYEQYF. CDR3 DNA: TGCGCCAGCAGCTTGGACGGTTACTCCTACGAGCAGTACTTC.

The gene calls are TRBV3-1 (or the pseudogene TRBV3-2) and TRBJ2-2; 11 nucleotides line up with TRBD2. This CDR3 has 17 amino acids. In germline, CDR1 is LGHDT, CDR2 YNNKEL (reference sequence). V shed 1 base, J shed 1 base, and the junction held 2 bases outside the gene matches. This chain's CDR3 is CASSQAGTSGNTGELFF. The DNA of the CDR3 is TGTGCCAGCAGCCAAGCCGGGACTAGCGGGAACACCGGGGAGCTGTTTTTT.

V is TRBV19 and J is TRBJ2-1; 7 bases line up with TRBD1. The length of the CDR3 is 13 residues. Germline values: CDR1 LNHDA, CDR2 SQIVND (reference sequence). V gave up 10 bases and J gave up 7 bases; unmatched junction bases: 10. The CDR3 spells CATRDSRRNEQFF. The CDR3 DNA reads TGTGCCACCAGGGACAGCCGGAGGAATGAGCAGTTCTTC.

The rearrangement links TRBV9 to TRBJ1-2; D not certain. V gave up 4 bases and J gave up 5 bases, with 18 bases separating them. The CDR3 length is 15 residues. Germline V lookup: CDR1 SGDLS, CDR2 YYNGEE. The chain's CDR3 is CASSPGSEVGYGYTF. The CDR3 coding sequence is TGTGCCAGCAGCCCTGGAAGTGAGGTTGGGTATGGCTACACCTTC.

The V and J genes are TRBV5-1 and TRBJ2-5, with 10 positions matching TRBD1. Per the germline V gene, CDR1 is SGHRS and CDR2 is YFSETQ. This CDR3 spans 16 amino acids. V gave up 0 bases and J gave up 2 bases; unmatched junction bases: 4. CDR3 DNA: TGCGCCAGCAGCTTGGGCGGGACAGGGGATCAAGAGACCCAGTACTTC. Amino acids: CASSLGGTGDQETQYF. Using reference TRBV5-1 and TRBJ2-5 for the parts outside the CDR3, the full variable domain is KAGVTQTPRYLIKTRGQQVTLSCSPISGHRSVSWYQQTPGQGLQFLFEYFSETQRNKGNFPGRFSGRQFSNSRSEMNVSTLELGDSALYLCASSLGGTGDQETQYFGPGTRLLVL.

The genes are TRBV2 and TRBJ1-5, with D possibly matching TRBD1 (5 bases). The V gene lost 6 bases and the J gene lost 3 bases, with 9 bases spanning the gap. The length of the CDR3 is 13 residues. The germline CDR1 and CDR2 sequences are SNHLY and FYNNEI. The CDR3 nucleotides read TGTGCCAGCAGCCAGGGCCCCAATCAGCCCCAGCATTTT. It encodes CASSQGPNQPQHF.

The CDR3 coding sequence is TGTGCCAGCAGCTTGGCCGCGGGGGACAGGTACGAGCAGTACTTC. It codes for CASSLAAGDRYEQYF. The chain couples TRBV5-4 to TRBJ2-7, with D perhaps TRBD1 (8 bases). V was pared by 0 bases and J by 4 bases, with 14 bases between. Per the germline V gene, CDR1 is SGHNT and CDR2 is YYREEE (reference sequence). CDR3 length equals 15 residues.

The rearrangement links TRBV9 to TRBJ2-2, with 9 positions matching TRBD2. The CDR3 runs 14 residues. Germline CDR1 reads SGDLS; CDR2 reads YYNGEE. Trimming took 5 bases from V and 5 from J; bases not matched to a gene: 4. The CDR3 region has the DNA TGTGCCAGCAGTCCTAGCGGGAATACCGGGGAGCTGTTTTTT. Protein sequence: CASSPSGNTGELFF.

This chain uses TRBV28 with TRBJ1-6, with TRBD1 matching over 7 bases. J gave up 8 bases and V 8 bases, and 9 bases lay outside the gene matches. The CDR3 is 14 residues long. Germline V lookup: CDR1 MDHEN, CDR2 SYDVKM. The CDR3 sequence is CASEPGQQDSPLHF. The CDR3 nucleotides read TGTGCCAGCGAACCGGGACAGCAAGATTCACCCCTCCACTTT.

The CDR3 coding sequence is TGTGCCAGCAGAGAATCCGGGACAGGGTACGAGCAGTACTTC. Encoded protein: CASRESGTGYEQYF. The chain uses TRBV2 and TRBJ2-7; TRBD1 aligns across 9 bases. This CDR3 contains 14 residues. Germline loops: CDR1 SNHLY, CDR2 FYNNEI. V trimming: 6 bases; J trimming: 4 bases; junction bases outside the gene matches: 7.

The J gene is TRBJ2-5, the V gene TRBV28; the match to TRBD1 covers 8 bases. The ends lost 6 bases at V and 2 bases at J; junction bases unmatched: 11. The germline V gene has CDR1 MDHEN and CDR2 SYDVKM. The CDR3 is 16 residues long. The CDR3 DNA is TGTGCCAGCAGCCACACTATAGGACAGGGTCAAGAGACCCAGTACTTC. Its translation: CASSHTIGQGQETQYF.

The chain couples TRBV20-1 to TRBJ2-1; possible D gene TRBD2, 5 bases. The length of the CDR3 is 14 residues. V lost 4 bases and J 6 bases, leaving 16 bases between the germline ends. The V gene's germline CDR1 is DFQATT and CDR2 SNEGSKA (reference sequence). CDR3 coding DNA: TGCAGTGCTACTGAGGGTTGGGCGTTCAATGAGCAGTTCTTC. Amino acid sequence: CSATEGWAFNEQFF.

The CDR3 sequence: CSVPWGGGKEAFF. For the CDR3, the DNA is TGCAGCGTTCCCTGGGGAGGGGGGAAAGAAGCTTTCTTT. The genes are TRBV29-1 and TRBJ1-1, with D tentatively TRBD1 (6 bases). This CDR3 comprises 13 residues. Germline CDR1 is SQVTM and CDR2 is ANQGSEA. The V and J ends lost 5 bases and 8 bases respectively, with 18 bases between them.

The chain employs TRBV6-2 or TRBV6-3 and TRBJ2-3; TRBD1 matches 9 bases. The CDR3 sequence is 15 residues long. Germline V gene lookup returns CDR1 MNHEY and CDR2 SVGEGT. V lost 4 bases, J lost 6 bases, and 8 bases stayed unmatched. As DNA, the CDR3 is TGTGCCAGCAGTTCGCGCGGGACAGGGTTGGATACGCAGTATTTT. Its translation: CASSSRGTGLDTQYF.

This clone was observed a handful of times. The chain carries TRBV9 and TRBJ1-6; the D is unclear. The germline gives CDR1 SGDLS, CDR2 YYNGEE. The CDR3 is 14 amino acids. Trimming removed 1 base at V and 5 bases at J, with 7 bases between. The CDR3, as DNA: TGTGCCAGCAGCGTATACGGGAATAATTCACCCCTCCACTTT. Protein sequence: CASSVYGNNSPLHF.

The V and J genes are TRBV5-1 and TRBJ1-4; D is perhaps TRBD1 (5 bases). The CDR3 runs 14 residues. Trimming pared 4 bases from V and 6 bases from J, leaving 13 bases between. Looked up from germline, CDR1 is SGHRS and CDR2 is YFSETQ. The CDR3 DNA is TGCGCCAGCAGCCCCGAAGGGGAGGATGAAAAACTGTTTTTT. It encodes CASSPEGEDEKLFF.

V is TRBV7-2 and J is TRBJ1-4; TRBD1 might be the D (6 bases). Germline loops: CDR1 SGHTA, CDR2 FQGNSA. The CDR3 contains 14 residues. Trimming took 5 bases from V and 3 from J, leaving 10 bases between them. As DNA, the CDR3 is TGTGCCAGCAGCGTTACAGGGTCTAATGAAAAACTGTTTTTT. As protein: CASSVTGSNEKLFF.

The chain couples TRBV15 to TRBJ2-1; weak D call: TRBD2 (5 bases). Trimming left V 0 bases short and J 6 bases short, with 15 bases between. CDR3 length equals 16 residues. The germline V gene encodes CDR1 LNHNV and CDR2 YYDKDF (reference sequence). CDR3 sequence reads: CATSRDPGVLGNEQFF. In nucleotides, the CDR3 is TGTGCCACCAGCAGAGATCCCGGGGTTTTAGGCAATGAGCAGTTCTTC.